What follows is one T cell receptor (beta chain) and its context. TCRdb redid the calling of the RT-PCR reads with MiXCR, one entry per CDR3 protein. The sample includes about 680,000 distinct CDR3 sequences, 13% to 15% of them seen just once. The CDR3 is made up of 16 amino acids. Germline CDR1 SGHNT, CDR2 YYREEE (reference sequence). Losses at the gene ends were 4 bases for V and 0 bases for J; bases not matched to a gene: 6. The TCR originated in a female donor in good health, serving as a healthy control. Source material: memory CD4+ T cells from blood. The rearrangement links TRBV5-4 to TRBJ2-3, with 9 positions matching TRBD2. The DNA of the CDR3 is TGTGCCAGCAGCCCCCGACTAGCGGCTAGCACAGATACGCAGTATTTT. Amino acid sequence: CASSPRLAASTDTQYF. Supplemented by reference TRBV5-4 and TRBJ2-3, the full variable domain reads ETGVTQSPTHLIKTRGQQVTLRCSSQSGHNTVSWYQQALGQGPQFIFQYYREEENGRGNFPPRFSGLQFPNYSSELNVNALELDDSALYLCASSPRLAASTDTQYFGPGTRLTVL.